The sequence of this T cell receptor beta chain was determined in a study of Tregs in tolerant kidney transplant recipients. Regarding the study as a whole: Activated donor B cell expansion appeared to reveal the most relevant donor-specific TCRbeta repertoire. Nucleotide sequences could not be compared across some patients' samples due to primer changes.

Only in-frame clones appear in the TCRdb table, and some are missing; sequencing was by immunoSEQ multiplex PCR. This sample contains tens of thousands of clones. The nonmyeloablative bone marrow transplants came from related graft donors, with transient mixed chimerism. With respect to this clone: The target antigen is unknown. The CDR3 is cut off 3 residues early in the read; its end comes from the germline J gene.

There are 17 residues in the CDR3. Trimming took 4 bases from V and 2 from J; bases not matched to a gene: 8. CDR1 is SGHRS, CDR2 YFSETQ, per germline. V gene TRBV5-1 combines with J gene TRBJ2-7; 14 nucleotides agree with TRBD2. This receptor was obtained from a human patient who received a combined kidney and bone marrow transplant. Some T cells could come from the graft donor. Material: CD4+ T cells from blood (PBMCs), obtained 24 months after the transplant. CDR3 sequence reads: CASSLSVTSGRAYEQYF. The covered CDR3 bases are TGCGCCAGCAGCCTCTCCGTGACTAGCGGGAGGGCCTACGAG.